This paragraph covers one TCR beta chain sequence. Additional DNA sequences in this sample encode the identical CDR3. This record belongs to a study of blood T cell repertoires in COVID-19. Study context: PBMCs, B-cell-depleted T cells, or T cells were the source of the cDNA or gDNA that made up the material.

The protocol was immunoSEQ multiplex PCR, while the TCRdb copy is restricted to in-frame clones and leaves out a portion. The table records under 70,000 clones, around 86% of them present only once. This CDR3 contains 14 residues. Per germline, CDR1 SGHAT and CDR2 FQDESV (reference sequence). V dropped 5 bases and J dropped 5; count of bases not matched to a gene: 3. The chain couples TRBV11-1 to TRBJ1-6; 7 nucleotides match TRBD1. The receptor comes from a woman in her late teens or twenties with acute or convalescent COVID-19. Source material: peripheral blood. CDR3 sequence reads: CASSRTGNNSPLHF. DNA for the CDR3: TGTGCCAGCAGCCGGACAGGCAATAATTCACCCCTCCACTTT.